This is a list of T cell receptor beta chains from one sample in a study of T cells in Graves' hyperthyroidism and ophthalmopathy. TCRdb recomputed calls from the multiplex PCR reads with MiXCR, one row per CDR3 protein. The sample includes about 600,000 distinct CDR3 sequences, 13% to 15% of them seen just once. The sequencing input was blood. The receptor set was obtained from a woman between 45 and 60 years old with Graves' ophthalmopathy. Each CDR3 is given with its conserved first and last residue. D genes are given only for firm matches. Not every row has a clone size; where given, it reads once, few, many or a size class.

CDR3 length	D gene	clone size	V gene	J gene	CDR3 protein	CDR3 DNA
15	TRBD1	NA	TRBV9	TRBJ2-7	CASSVLGTGYGEQYF	TGTGCCAGCAGCGTACTCGGGACAGGGTACGGCGAGCAGTACTTC
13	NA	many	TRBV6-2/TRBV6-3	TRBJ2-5	CASKLSGVETQYF	TGTGCCAGCAAACTATCCGGGGTGGAGACCCAGTACTTC
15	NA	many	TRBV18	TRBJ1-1	CASSLSGPSNTEAFF	TGTGCCAGCTCACTCTCAGGGCCATCGAACACTGAAGCTTTCTTT
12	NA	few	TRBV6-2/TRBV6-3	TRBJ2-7	CASGELVGEQYF	TGTGCCAGCGGAGAGTTGGTAGGAGAGCAGTACTTC
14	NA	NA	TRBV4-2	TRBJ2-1	CASSQPNQGNEQFF	TGTGCCAGCAGCCAACCCAATCAAGGGAATGAGCAGTTCTTC
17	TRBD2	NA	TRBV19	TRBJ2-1	CASSTTFLAGGPNEQFF	TGTGCCAGTAGTACAACTTTTCTAGCGGGAGGGCCGAATGAGCAGTTCTTC
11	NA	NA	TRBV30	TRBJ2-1	CAYHTTIEQFF	TGTGCATACCATACGACGATTGAGCAGTTCTTC
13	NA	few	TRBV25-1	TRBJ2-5	CASSEFRCETQYF	TGTGCCAGCAGTGAATTTCGTTGTGAGACCCAGTACTTC
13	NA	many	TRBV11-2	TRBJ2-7	CASSLSDAVEQYF	TGTGCCAGCAGCTTATCTGATGCGGTTGAGCAGTACTTC
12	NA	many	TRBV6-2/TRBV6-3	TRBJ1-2	CASMGHVYGYTF	TGTGCCAGCATGGGGCATGTCTATGGCTACACCTTC
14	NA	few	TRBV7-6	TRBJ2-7	CASSLEIGAGEQYF	TGTGCCAGCAGCTTAGAGATAGGGGCCGGGGAGCAGTACTTC
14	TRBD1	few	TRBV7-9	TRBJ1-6	CASSRDSGNSPLHF	TGTGCCAGCAGCCGGGACAGCGGTAATTCACCCCTCCACTTT